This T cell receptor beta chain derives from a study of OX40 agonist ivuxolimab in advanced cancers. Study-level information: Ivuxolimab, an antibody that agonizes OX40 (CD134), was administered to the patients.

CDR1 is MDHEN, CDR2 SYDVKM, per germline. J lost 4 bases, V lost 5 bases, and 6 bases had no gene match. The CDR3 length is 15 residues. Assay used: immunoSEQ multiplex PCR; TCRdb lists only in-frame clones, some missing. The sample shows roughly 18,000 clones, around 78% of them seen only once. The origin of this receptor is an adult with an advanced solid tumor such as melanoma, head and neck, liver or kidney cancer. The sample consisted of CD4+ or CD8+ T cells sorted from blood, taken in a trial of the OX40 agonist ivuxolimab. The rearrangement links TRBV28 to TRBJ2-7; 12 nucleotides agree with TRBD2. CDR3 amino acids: CASSQTSGSRYEQYF. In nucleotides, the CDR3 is TGTGCCAGCAGTCAGACTAGCGGGAGTAGATACGAGCAGTACTTC.